This TCR beta chain was sequenced in a study of sequential checkpoint blockade in melanoma. The CDR3 extends over 16 amino acids. The V gene lost 1 base and the J gene lost 6 bases, with 18 bases spanning the gap. CDR1 and CDR2 from the germline V gene are LGHNA and YSLEER. Repertoires were generated with immunoSEQ multiplex PCR, while TCRdb's copy carries only in-frame clones and drops some. The sample has roughly 10,000 clones; roughly three fifths are singletons. Described treatment: randomized to nivolumab then ipilimumab (arm A) or the reverse (arm B). Live CD3+CD8+ CD19− CD56− cells were sorted from PBMCs.

The sequence came from a human donor with melanoma. The chain couples TRBV4-3 to TRBJ1-2; D is possibly TRBD1 (5 bases). Specimen: CD8+ T cells sorted from blood (inferred from file names), collected from a patient given nivolumab and ipilimumab in sequence. The CDR3, as DNA: TGCGCCAGCAGCCAAGGGGGGGGAAGCGTCTCGAATGGCTACACCTTC. Amino acids: CASSQGGGSVSNGYTF.